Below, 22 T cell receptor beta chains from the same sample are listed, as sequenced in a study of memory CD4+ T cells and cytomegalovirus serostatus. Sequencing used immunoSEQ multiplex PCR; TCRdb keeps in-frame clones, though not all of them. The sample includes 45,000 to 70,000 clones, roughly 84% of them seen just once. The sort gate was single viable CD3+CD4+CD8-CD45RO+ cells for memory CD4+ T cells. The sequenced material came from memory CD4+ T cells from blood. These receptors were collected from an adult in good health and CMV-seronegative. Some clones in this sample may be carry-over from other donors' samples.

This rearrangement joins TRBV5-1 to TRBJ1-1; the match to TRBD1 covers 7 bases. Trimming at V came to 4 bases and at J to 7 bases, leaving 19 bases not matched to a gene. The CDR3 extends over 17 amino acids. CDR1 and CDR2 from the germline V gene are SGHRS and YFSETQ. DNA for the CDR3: TGCGCCAGCAGCCTCAACCCTGGACAGGTGAGGGGCTATGAAGCTTTCTTT. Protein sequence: CASSLNPGQVRGYEAFF.

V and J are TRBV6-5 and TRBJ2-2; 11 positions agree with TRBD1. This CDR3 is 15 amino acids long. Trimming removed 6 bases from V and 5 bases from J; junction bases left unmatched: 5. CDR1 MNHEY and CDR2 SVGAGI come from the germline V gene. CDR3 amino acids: CASRTDRGQTGELFF. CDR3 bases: TGTGCCAGCAGAACGGACAGGGGGCAGACCGGGGAGCTGTTTTTT.

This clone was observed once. The CDR3 bases are TGTGCCAGCAAATCAAGCCTGGGGTGGCAGTATTTT. It encodes CASKSSLGWQYF. The chain recombines TRBV6-1 with TRBJ2-3; D not resolved. V gave up 7 bases and J gave up 11 bases, with 16 bases separating them. CDR1 MNHNS and CDR2 SASEGT come from the germline V gene. This CDR3 contains 12 residues.

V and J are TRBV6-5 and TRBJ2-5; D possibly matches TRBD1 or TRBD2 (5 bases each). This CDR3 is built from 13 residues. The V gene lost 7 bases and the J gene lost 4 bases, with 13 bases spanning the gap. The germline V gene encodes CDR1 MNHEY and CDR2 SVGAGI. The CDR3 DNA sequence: TGTGCCAGCACCACCGGGGCCCCAGAGACCCAGTACTTC. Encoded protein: CASTTGAPETQYF.

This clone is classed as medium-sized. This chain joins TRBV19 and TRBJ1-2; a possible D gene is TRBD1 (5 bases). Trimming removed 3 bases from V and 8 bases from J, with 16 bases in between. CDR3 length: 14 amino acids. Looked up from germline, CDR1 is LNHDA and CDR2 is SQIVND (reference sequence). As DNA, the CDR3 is TGTGCCAGTAGTATTGGTGCAGGGCGTGGAGGCTACACCTTC. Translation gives CASSIGAGRGGYTF.

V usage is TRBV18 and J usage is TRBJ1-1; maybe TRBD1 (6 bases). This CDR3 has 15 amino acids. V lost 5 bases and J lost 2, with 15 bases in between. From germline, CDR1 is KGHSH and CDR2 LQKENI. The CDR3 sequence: CASSYKQGGNTEAFF. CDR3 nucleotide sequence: TGTGCCAGCTCATACAAACAGGGCGGAAACACTGAAGCTTTCTTT.

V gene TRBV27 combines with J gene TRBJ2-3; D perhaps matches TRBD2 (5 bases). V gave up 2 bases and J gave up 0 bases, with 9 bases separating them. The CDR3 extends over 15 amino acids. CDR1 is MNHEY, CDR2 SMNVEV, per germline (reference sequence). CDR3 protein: CASSLRGSSTDTQYF. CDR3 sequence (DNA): TGTGCCAGCAGTTTACGAGGGTCTAGCACAGATACGCAGTATTTT.

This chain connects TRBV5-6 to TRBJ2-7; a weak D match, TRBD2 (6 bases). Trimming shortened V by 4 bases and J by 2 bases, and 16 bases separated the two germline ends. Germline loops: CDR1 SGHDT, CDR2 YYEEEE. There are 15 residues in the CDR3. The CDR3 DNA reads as TGTGCCAGCAGCCCCGGGCTAGCGAAGGCCTACGAGCAGTACTTC. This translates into CASSPGLAKAYEQYF. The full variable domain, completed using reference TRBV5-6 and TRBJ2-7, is DAGVTQSPTHLIKTRGQQVTLRCSPKSGHDTVSWYQQALGQGPQFIFQYYEEEERQRGNFPDRFSGHQFPNYSSELNVNALLLGDSALYLCASSPGLAKAYEQYFGPGTRLTVT.

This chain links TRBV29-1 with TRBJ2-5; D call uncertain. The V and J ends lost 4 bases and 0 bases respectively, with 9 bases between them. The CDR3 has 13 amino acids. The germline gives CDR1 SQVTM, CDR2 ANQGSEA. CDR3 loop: CSVAVSYQETQYF. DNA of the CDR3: TGCAGCGTTGCGGTTAGCTACCAAGAGACCCAGTACTTC.

The CDR3 DNA sequence: TGTGCCAGCAGTCCACGAGTAAGAGTGAACACTGAAGCTTTCTTT. Protein product: CASSPRVRVNTEAFF. This chain joins TRBV6-1 and TRBJ1-1; D remains ambiguous. The CDR3 length is 15 residues. V gave up 5 bases and J gave up 0 bases, with 13 bases separating them. The germline gives CDR1 MNHNS, CDR2 SASEGT.

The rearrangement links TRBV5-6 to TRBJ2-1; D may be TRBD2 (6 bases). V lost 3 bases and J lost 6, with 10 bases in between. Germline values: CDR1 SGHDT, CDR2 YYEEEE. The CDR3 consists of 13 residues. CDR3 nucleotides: TGTGCCAGCAGCTCACTAGCTCTCAATGAGCAGTTCTTC. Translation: CASSSLALNEQFF.

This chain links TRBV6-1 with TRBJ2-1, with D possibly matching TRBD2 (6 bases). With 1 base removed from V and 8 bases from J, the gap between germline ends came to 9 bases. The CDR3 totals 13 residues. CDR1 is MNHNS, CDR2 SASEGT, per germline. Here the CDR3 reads CASSEGLAYEQFF. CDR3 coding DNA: TGTGCCAGCAGTGAAGGGCTAGCGTATGAGCAGTTCTTC.

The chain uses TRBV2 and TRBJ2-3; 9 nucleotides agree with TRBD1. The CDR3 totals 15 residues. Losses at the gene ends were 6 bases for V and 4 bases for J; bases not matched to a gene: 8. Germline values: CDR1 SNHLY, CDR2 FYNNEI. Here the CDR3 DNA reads TGTGCCAGCAGCTTGGGACAGGGTGGGGCAGATACGCAGTATTTT. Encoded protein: CASSLGQGGADTQYF.

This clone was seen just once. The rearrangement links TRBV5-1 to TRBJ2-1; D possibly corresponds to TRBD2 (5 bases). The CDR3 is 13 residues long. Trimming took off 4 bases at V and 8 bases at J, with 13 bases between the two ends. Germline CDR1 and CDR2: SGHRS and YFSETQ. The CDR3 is CASSPRPADEQFF. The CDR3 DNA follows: TGCGCCAGCAGCCCCCGGCCAGCGGATGAGCAGTTCTTC. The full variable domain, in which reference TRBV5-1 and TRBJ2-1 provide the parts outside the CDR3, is KAGVTQTPRYLIKTRGQQVTLSCSPISGHRSVSWYQQTPGQGLQFLFEYFSETQRNKGNFPGRFSGRQFSNSRSEMNVSTLELGDSALYLCASSPRPADEQFFGPGTRLTVL.

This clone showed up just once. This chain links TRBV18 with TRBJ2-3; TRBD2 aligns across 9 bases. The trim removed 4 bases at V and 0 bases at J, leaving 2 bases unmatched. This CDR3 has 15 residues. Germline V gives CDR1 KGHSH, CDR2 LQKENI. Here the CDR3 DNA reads TGTGCCAGCTCACTCGGACTAGCGAGCACAGATACGCAGTATTTT. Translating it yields CASSLGLASTDTQYF.

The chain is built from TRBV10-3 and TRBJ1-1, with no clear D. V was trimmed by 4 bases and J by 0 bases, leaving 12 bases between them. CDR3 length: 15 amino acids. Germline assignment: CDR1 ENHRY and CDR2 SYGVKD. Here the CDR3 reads CAISATSGLNTEAFF. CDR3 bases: TGTGCCATCAGTGCGACCTCGGGCCTGAACACTGAAGCTTTCTTT.

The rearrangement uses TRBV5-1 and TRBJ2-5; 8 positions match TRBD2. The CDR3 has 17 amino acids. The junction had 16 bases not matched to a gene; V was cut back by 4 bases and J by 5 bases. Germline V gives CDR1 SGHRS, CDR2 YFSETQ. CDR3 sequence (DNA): TGCGCCAGCAGCGCAGAACCACGGGCGTCGGGGGGGGAGACCCAGTACTTC. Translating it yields CASSAEPRASGGETQYF.

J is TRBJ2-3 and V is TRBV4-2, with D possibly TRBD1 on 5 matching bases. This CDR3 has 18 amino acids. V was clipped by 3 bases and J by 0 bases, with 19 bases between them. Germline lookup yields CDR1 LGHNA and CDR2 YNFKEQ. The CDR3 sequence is CASSQPSAGKGSTDTQYF. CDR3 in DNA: TGTGCCAGCAGCCAGCCGTCGGCAGGGAAAGGGAGCACAGATACGCAGTATTTT.

CDR3: CASSWGGQASPQHF. DNA of the CDR3: TGTGCCAGCAGCTGGGGGGGACAGGCGTCTCCCCAGCATTTT. The rearrangement joins TRBV28 to TRBJ1-5, with 8 bases identical to TRBD1. The CDR3 is 14 amino acids. V gave up 6 bases and J gave up 10 bases; unmatched junction bases: 11. Germline loops: CDR1 MDHEN, CDR2 SYDVKM.

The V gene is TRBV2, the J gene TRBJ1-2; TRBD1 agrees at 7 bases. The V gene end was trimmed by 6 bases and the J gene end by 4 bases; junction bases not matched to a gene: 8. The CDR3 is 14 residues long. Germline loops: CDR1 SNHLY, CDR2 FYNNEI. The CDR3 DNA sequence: TGTGCCAGCAGGTCAGAGGGGGCGGTCTATGGCTACACCTTC. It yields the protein CASRSEGAVYGYTF.

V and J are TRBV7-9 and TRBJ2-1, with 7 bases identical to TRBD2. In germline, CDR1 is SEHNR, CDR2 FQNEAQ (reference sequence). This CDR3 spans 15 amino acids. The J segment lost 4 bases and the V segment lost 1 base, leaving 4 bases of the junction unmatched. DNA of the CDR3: TGTGCCAGCAGCTTAGGCTCTAGCGGATACAATGAGCAGTTCTTC. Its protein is CASSLGSSGYNEQFF.

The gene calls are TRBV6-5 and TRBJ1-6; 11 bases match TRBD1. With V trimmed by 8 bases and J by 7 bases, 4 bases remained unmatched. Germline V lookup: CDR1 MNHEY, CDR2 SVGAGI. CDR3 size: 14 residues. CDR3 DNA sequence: TGTGCCAGCTGCCGGGACAGGGGGAATTCACCCCTCCACTTT. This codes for CASCRDRGNSPLHF.